The source of this T cell receptor (beta chain) is a study of OX40 agonist ivuxolimab in advanced cancers. General study results and limits: The authors did not determine the antigen specificity of the expanded peripheral T cells.

The table came from immunoSEQ multiplex PCR; TCRdb's copy has only in-frame clones and leaves some out. The sample has some 150,000 clones; about nine tenths are singletons. CDR1 is MNHEY, CDR2 SMNVEV, per germline (reference sequence). This CDR3 comprises 15 residues. V shed 0 bases and J shed 0 bases, with 8 bases lying between them. As to this clone: The antigen remains unidentified.

Material: CD4+ or CD8+ T cells sorted from blood, obtained in a trial of the OX40 agonist ivuxolimab. This TCR was sampled from an adult with an advanced solid tumor such as melanoma, head and neck, liver or kidney cancer. The chain joins TRBV27 to TRBJ1-1; no clear D. This chain's CDR3 is CASSLSRRMNTEAFF. The CDR3 region has the DNA TGTGCCAGCAGTTTATCGAGACGAATGAACACTGAAGCTTTCTTT.